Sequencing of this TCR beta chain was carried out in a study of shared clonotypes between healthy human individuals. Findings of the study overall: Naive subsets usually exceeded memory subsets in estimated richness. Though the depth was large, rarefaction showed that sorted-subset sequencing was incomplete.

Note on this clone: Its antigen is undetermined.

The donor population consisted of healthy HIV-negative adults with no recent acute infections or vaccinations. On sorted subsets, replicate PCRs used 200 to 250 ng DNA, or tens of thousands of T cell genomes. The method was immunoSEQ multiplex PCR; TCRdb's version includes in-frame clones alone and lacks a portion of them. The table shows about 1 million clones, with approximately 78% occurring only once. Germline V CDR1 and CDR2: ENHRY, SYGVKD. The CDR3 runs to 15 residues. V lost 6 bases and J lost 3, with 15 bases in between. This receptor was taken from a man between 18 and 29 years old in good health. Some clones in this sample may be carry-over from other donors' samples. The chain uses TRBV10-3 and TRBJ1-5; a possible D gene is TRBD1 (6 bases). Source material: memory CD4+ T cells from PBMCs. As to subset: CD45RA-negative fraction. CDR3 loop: CAISRGWGDNQPQHF. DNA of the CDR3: TGTGCCATCAGCAGGGGTTGGGGGGACAATCAGCCCCAGCATTTT.